This TCR beta chain comes out of a study of T-cell memory formation after mild COVID-19. The overall study: TCR clusters were largely donor specific.

Study-level findings and limits: Cross-reactive memory apparently joined, as some responding clones appeared in pre-infection memory.

This clonotype was seen only a few times. What it binds is unknown. 5'RACE with constant-segment primers built TCRalpha and TCRbeta cDNA libraries with UMIs. TCRdb called the 5' RACE reads again in MiXCR, with one record for every CDR3 protein. The table shows hundreds of thousands of distinct CDR3 sequences, with around 20% occurring only once. V lost 2 bases and J 0 bases, leaving 15 bases between the germline ends. The CDR3 is made up of 17 amino acids. Germline loops: CDR1 SGDLS, CDR2 YYNGEE. The material sequenced was PBMCs or a T cell subset sorted from them (not recorded which). The chain recombines TRBV9 with TRBJ1-3; no clear D. The TCR sequence derives from a young man who had mild COVID-19 (a few samples of this study predate the infection). Cell type and time point are not known. The CDR3 sequence is CASSVNPMGDSGNTIYF. CDR3 nucleotides: TGTGCCAGCAGCGTCAATCCAATGGGAGACTCTGGAAACACCATATATTTT.